In this sample, the clone carrying this T cell receptor beta chain turned up a few times. Its specificity is not known. The study ran its PCR with 60 Vbeta and 13 Jbeta primers. The table came from immunoSEQ multiplex PCR; TCRdb's copy has only in-frame clones and leaves some out. The sample has 150,000 to 200,000 clones; around four fifths are singletons. This sample was taken from a study of cytomegalovirus exposure and HLA in healthy donors. Across the whole study: Earlier results showed approximately 110 million unique TCR beta sequences derived from roughly 180 million T cells. Points from the study as a whole: The later analysis indicated that the majority of CMV-associated TCR beta chains appeared HLA-restricted. In vitro confirmation showed three CMV-associated chains to be CMV antigen specific. Among the most significant clusters, several appeared linked to common viral pathogens in a later analysis.

The CDR3 is 15 residues long. CDR1 is GTSNPN and CDR2 is SVGIG in the germline V gene (reference sequence). V lost 4 bases and J 5 bases, leaving 20 bases between the germline ends. Sequencing input: PBMCs. This receptor was taken from a woman in her forties or fifties in good health and CMV-seropositive. The chain combines TRBV30 with TRBJ1-1; the D gene is possibly TRBD1 (6 bases). For the CDR3, the DNA is TGTGCCTGGACTCCCGGAGTAGGCAGGGGTACTGAAGCTTTCTTT. It is translated as CAWTPGVGRGTEAFF.